This T cell receptor (beta chain) was captured by sequencing in a study of T cells in Graves' hyperthyroidism and ophthalmopathy. The TCR beta CDR3 regions underwent amplification using RNA transcripts as the source. First-round RT-PCR with HTBI primers amplified the TCR CDR3 region. A single record per CDR3 protein comes from TCRdb applying MiXCR to the multiplex PCR reads. This sample has around 350,000 distinct CDR3 sequences, with 19% found just once. The CDR3 runs to 14 residues. From germline, CDR1 is SGDLS and CDR2 YYNGEE. The PBMCs were sourced from fresh peripheral blood (about 9.7 ml). Concerning this clonotype: The junction and the germline gene differ at one end; a read error may be behind it.

The V gene is TRBV9, the J gene TRBJ1-2; 8 bases align to TRBD1. The sample was blood. The origin of this receptor is a woman younger than 30 with Graves' hyperthyroidism. CDR3 amino acids: CAGSAGTGHYGYTF. CDR3 DNA: TGTGCCGGCAGCGCCGGGACAGGCCACTATGGCTACACCTTC.